This T cell receptor beta chain stems from a study of vaccination effects on CD4 cells after COVID-19. Study summary: It was two doses of either the BNT162b2 or mRNA-1273 vaccine that participants received. Study-wide results and caveats: Clones arising from infection and from vaccination showed marked clonal contraction late after vaccination. In the study, convalescent patients were few, and early post-infection timepoints were absent.

Comment on this clone: Its antigen is currently unknown.

Sequencing was preceded by expansion of antigen-specific CD4+ T cells with viral peptide pools in the ViraFEST assay. Isolation of CD4+ T cells took place after 10 to 11 days of culture. According to the study, vaccine recipients showed no prior SARS-CoV-2 infection and negative nucleocapsid antibodies. For each well, 1.5 million to 2.5 million PBMC were cultured with 8.5 to 10 IU/ml IL-2 and 9 to 10 ug/ml peptides. Profiled with immunoSEQ multiplex PCR; TCRdb holds only in-frame clones, not every one. The table includes some 77,000 clones, approximately 70% detected once. The CDR3 sequence is 11 residues long. Per germline, CDR1 KGHDR and CDR2 SFDVKD. V was shortened by 9 bases and J by 6 bases, with 9 bases between the two germline ends.

The chain employs TRBV24-1 and TRBJ2-3; D is uncertain. This clonotype was sampled from a human donor who received a COVID-19 vaccine. Source: CD4+ T cells from PBMCs cultured with HCoV-OC43 spike peptides, taken before COVID-19 vaccination. Subset here: HCoV-OC43 spike overlapping peptide pool stimulation. CDR3: CATSIGDTQYF. CDR3 bases: TGTGCCACCTCCATCGGGGATACGCAGTATTTT.